This T cell receptor beta chain comes out of a study of metastatic and nonmetastatic thyroid tumors. The wider study: For malignant and benign thyroid patients, tumor or nodule tissue and blood were the sources whose repertoires were compared.

The length of the CDR3 is 18 residues. The germline V gene encodes CDR1 MNHEY and CDR2 SVGEGT. V lost 0 bases, J lost 7 bases, and 15 bases stayed unmatched. This clone was detected only a few times. Thyroid surgery took place with no prior treatment in any patient. TCRdb re-called clones from the PCR reads using MiXCR. The sample has approximately 90,000 clones; 10% to 15% are singletons. This clonotype was sampled from a female donor with papillary thyroid cancer or a benign thyroid nodule (not recorded which). Some clones in this sample may be carry-over from other donors' samples. The source material was blood. This rearrangement joins TRBV6-2 or TRBV6-3 to TRBJ2-1, with TRBD2 identical over 7 bases. The chain's CDR3 is CASSYSLVREGSSNEQFF. The DNA for the CDR3 is TGTGCCAGCAGTTACTCTTTGGTCAGGGAGGGCTCTAGTAATGAGCAGTTCTTC.